This T cell receptor (beta chain) was identified in a study of T cell changes during pregnancy in multiple sclerosis. Germline-derived CDR1 and CDR2 are SNHLY and FYNNEI. The CDR3 runs to 11 residues. V was pared by 8 bases and J by 2 bases, with 7 bases between. Profiled with immunoSEQ multiplex PCR; TCRdb holds only in-frame clones, not every one. The data show tens of thousands of clones, with 93% seen just once and around 1.4% held by the top ten. This sequence joins TRBV2 and TRBJ2-7, with D perhaps TRBD2 (5 bases). The receptor's source is a female donor in good health, enrolled as a control in a pregnancy study. The material sequenced was peripheral blood, taken in the third trimester of pregnancy. CDR3 nucleotide sequence: TGTGCCAGCTCGGGGACCTACGAGCAGTACTTC. Its translation: CASSGTYEQYF.